This T cell receptor beta chain was sequenced in a study of early T cells in non-severe SARS-CoV-2 infection. Study-wide background: Investigators sequenced bulk RNA drawn from unsorted whole blood, and chains remained unpaired.

Unique molecular identifiers were affixed to single, distinct cDNA molecules. TCRdb independently ran MiXCR on the 5' RACE reads; one entry per CDR3 protein. The table records tens of thousands of distinct CDR3 sequences, 8.5% to 10% of them present only once. This clonotype has only a few counts. With V trimmed by 3 bases and J by 2 bases, 9 bases remained unmatched. The germline CDR1 and CDR2 sequences are LNHNV and YYDKDF (reference sequence). The CDR3 totals 17 residues. This TCR came from an adult who was a healthcare worker with PCR-confirmed SARS-CoV-2 infection or an uninfected control (not recorded which). The rearrangement uses TRBV15 and TRBJ2-1; 8 nucleotides match TRBD2. Sequenced material: whole blood, taken at baseline. The CDR3 DNA is TGTGCCACCAGCAGCCTCCCAGCGGGAGATACCTACAATGAGCAGTTCTTC. Residues: CATSSLPAGDTYNEQFF.